The clone carrying this T cell receptor (beta chain) came up once. This sample was taken from a study of blood T cell repertoires in COVID-19. Whole-study context: Samples taken during acute and convalescent COVID-19 were collected in the United States, Italy and Spain.

Trimming left V 6 bases short and J 2 bases short, with 7 bases between. Germline CDR1 DFQATT, CDR2 SNEGSKA (reference sequence). The CDR3 loop spans 11 amino acids. In the original analysis: Cell counts per sample came from amplifying reference gene primers. TCRdb's copy holds only in-frame clones and misses some; the assay was immunoSEQ multiplex PCR. V and J calls plus clone size are reproduced from that table; the DNA served to infer D and trimming. The sample consists of over 150,000 clones, 83% of them appearing once. This clonotype was obtained from a woman at least 80 years old with acute or convalescent COVID-19. The sequenced sample was peripheral blood. This rearrangement joins TRBV20-1 to TRBJ1-2; a possible D gene is TRBD1 (5 bases). The CDR3 loop reads CSAQGNYGYTF. CDR3 DNA: TGCAGTGCCCAGGGAAACTATGGCTACACCTTC.